This T cell receptor beta chain was captured in a study of shared clonotypes between healthy human individuals. Study findings and constraints: Clonotype sharing across several donors was observed for about 5.5% of naive CD4 clonotypes. Among donors, sharing of clonotypes was expected to be affected by sequencing depth.

This CDR3 is 13 amino acids long. Germline assignment: CDR1 SNHLY and CDR2 FYNNEI. The V end was cut by 4 bases, the J end by 5 bases, with 11 bases between. Sequencing used immunoSEQ multiplex PCR; TCRdb keeps in-frame clones, though not all of them. This table has 2 million to 2.5 million clones, more than 85% appearing once. With regard to this clone: Its antigen is currently unknown.

Investigators divided CD4+ cells into CD45RA+ naive and CD45RA-negative memory subsets. The origin of this receptor is a man in his late teens or twenties in good health. Some clones in this sample may be carry-over from other donors' samples. This chain joins TRBV2 and TRBJ2-5, with D hard to call. The sequencing input was naive CD4+ T cells from PBMCs. Subset described: CD45RA+ positively selected. Here the CDR3 reads CASSGEVYETQYF. The CDR3 nucleotides are TGTGCCAGCAGTGGAGAGGTGTATGAGACCCAGTACTTC. Full variable domain (missing parts from reference TRBV2 and TRBJ2-5): EPEVTQTPSHQVTQMGQEVILRCVPISNHLYFYWYRQILGQKVEFLVSFYNNEISEKSEIFDDQFSVERPDGSNFTLKIRSTKLEDSAMYFCASSGEVYETQYFGPGTRLLVL.